This T cell receptor (beta chain) was obtained from a study of identical twins. A few counts support this clonotype. TCRdb fed the 5' RACE reads into MiXCR, producing one record per CDR3 protein. This sample has hundreds of thousands of distinct CDR3 sequences; around a sixth occur once, and the top ten carry 10% to 15%. In germline, CDR1 is LGHNA, CDR2 YSLEER. CDR3 length equals 17 residues. V was clipped by 3 bases and J by 1 base, with 15 bases between them. This sample also appeared in a second study, on T cells expressing NK-cell markers.

Material for sequencing was PBMCs. The TCR sequence derives from a young woman in good health. The rearrangement links TRBV4-3 to TRBJ2-2, with D perhaps being TRBD1 or TRBD2 (6 bases each). The chain's CDR3 is CASSHLVGGRNTGELFF. The CDR3, as DNA: TGCGCCAGCAGCCACCTAGTCGGGGGCAGGAACACCGGGGAGCTGTTTTTT.